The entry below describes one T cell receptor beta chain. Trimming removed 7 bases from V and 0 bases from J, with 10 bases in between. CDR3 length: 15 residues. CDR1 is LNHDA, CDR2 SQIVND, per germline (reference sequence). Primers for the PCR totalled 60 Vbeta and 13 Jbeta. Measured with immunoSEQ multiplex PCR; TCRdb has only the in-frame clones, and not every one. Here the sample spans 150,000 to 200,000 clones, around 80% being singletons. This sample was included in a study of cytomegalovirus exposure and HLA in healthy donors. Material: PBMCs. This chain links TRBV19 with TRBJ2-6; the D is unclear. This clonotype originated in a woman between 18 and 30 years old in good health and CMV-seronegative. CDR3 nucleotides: TGTGCCAGTACATTAGAGATCTCTGGGGCCAACGTCCTGACTTTC. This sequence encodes CASTLEISGANVLTF.